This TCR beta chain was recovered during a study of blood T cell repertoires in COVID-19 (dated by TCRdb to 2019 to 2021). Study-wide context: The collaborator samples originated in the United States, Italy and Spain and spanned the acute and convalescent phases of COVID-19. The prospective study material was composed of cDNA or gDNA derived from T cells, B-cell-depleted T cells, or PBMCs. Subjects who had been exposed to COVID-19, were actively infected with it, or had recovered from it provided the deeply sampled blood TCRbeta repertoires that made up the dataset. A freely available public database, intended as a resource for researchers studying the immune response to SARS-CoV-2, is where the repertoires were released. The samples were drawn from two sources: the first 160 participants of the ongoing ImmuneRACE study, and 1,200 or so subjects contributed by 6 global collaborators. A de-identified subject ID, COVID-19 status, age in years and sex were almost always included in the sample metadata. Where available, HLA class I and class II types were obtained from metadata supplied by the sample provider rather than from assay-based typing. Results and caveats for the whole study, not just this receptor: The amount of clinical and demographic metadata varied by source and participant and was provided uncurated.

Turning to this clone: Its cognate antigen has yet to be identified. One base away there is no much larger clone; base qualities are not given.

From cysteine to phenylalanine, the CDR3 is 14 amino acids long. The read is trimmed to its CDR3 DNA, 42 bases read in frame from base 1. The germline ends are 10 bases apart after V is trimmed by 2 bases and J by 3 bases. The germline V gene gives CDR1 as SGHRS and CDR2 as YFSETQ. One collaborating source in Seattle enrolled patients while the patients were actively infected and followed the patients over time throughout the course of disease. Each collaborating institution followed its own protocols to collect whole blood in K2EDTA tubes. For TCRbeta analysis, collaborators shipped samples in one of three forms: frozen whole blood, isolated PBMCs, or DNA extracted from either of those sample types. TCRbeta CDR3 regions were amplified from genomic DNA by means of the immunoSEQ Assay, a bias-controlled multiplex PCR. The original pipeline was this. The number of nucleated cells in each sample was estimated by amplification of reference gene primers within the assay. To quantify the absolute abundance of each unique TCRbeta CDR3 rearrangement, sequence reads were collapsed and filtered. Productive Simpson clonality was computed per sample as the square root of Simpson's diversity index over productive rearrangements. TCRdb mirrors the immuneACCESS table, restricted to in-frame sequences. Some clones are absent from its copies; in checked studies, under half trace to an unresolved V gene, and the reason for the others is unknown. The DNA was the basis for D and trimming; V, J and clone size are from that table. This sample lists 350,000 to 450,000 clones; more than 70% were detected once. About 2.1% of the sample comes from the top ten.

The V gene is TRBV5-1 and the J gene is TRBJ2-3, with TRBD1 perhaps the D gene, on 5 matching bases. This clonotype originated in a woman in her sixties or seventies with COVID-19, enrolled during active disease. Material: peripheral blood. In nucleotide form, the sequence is TGCGCCAGCAGCTTATACAGGTCGACAGATACGCAGTATTTT. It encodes CASSLYRSTDTQYF. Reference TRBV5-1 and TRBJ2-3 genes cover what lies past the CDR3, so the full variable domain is KAGVTQTPRYLIKTRGQQVTLSCSPISGHRSVSWYQQTPGQGLQFLFEYFSETQRNKGNFPGRFSGRQFSNSRSEMNVSTLELGDSALYLCASSLYRSTDTQYFGPGTRLTVL.